The source of this TCR beta chain is a study of T cell responses to AZD1222 COVID-19 vaccine. V was pared by 1 base and J by 10 bases, with 23 bases between. The CDR3 contains 16 residues. The V gene's germline CDR1 is LGHDT and CDR2 YNNKEL (reference sequence). Sequencing used immunoSEQ multiplex PCR; TCRdb keeps in-frame clones, though not all of them. In the table there are fewer than 130,000 clones, roughly nine tenths of which are singletons. This clone has just a few counts. The sequence derives from an adult in good health. The material sequenced was peripheral blood, taken on day 0 of AZD1222 vaccination. This chain uses TRBV3-1 (or the pseudogene TRBV3-2) with TRBJ2-7, with a possible D match to TRBD1 (5 bases). The DNA of the CDR3 is TGTGCCAGCAGCCAAGTATTTAGGCAGGGTACTACGGAACAGTACTTC. Protein sequence: CASSQVFRQGTTEQYF.